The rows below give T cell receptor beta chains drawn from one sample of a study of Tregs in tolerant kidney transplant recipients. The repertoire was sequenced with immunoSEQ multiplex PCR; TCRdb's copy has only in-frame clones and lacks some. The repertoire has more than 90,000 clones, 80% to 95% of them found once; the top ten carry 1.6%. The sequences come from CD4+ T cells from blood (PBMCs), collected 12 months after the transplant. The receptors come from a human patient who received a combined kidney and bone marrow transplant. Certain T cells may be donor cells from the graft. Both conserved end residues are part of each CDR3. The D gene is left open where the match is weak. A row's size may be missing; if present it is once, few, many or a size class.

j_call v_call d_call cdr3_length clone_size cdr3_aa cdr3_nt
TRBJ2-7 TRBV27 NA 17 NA CASRTLTKGDLSYEQYF TGTGCCAGCAGGACACTAACGAAGGGGGACCTCTCCTACGAGCAGTACTTC
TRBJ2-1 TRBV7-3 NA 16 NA CASSLSPSSATYEQFF TGTGCCAGCAGCTTAAGTCCTAGCTCGGCTACTTATGAGCAGTTCTTC
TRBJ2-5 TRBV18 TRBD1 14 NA CASSPRDRGETQYF TGTGCCAGCTCACCCAGAGACAGGGGTGAGACCCAGTACTTC
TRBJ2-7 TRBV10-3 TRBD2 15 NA CAIRSGGSSSYEQYF TGTGCCATCAGGAGTGGCGGGAGTTCCTCCTACGAGCAGTACTTC
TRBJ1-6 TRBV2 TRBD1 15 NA CASRQGEPYNSPLHF TGTGCCAGCCGACAGGGGGAACCCTATAATTCACCCCTCCACTTT
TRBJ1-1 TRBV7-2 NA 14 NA CASRVNWQGTEAFF TGTGCCAGCAGGGTCAACTGGCAGGGTACTGAAGCTTTCTTT
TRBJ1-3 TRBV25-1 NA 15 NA CASSELRGWGNTIYF TGTGCCAGCAGTGAACTTCGGGGATGGGGAAACACCATATATTTT
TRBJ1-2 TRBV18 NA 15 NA CASSPRDTPEYGYTF TGTGCCAGCTCACCCAGGGACACCCCCGAATATGGCTACACCTTC
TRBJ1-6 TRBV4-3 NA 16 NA CASSQGGGWGNSPLHF TGCGCCAGCAGCCAAGGGGGGGGCTGGGGTAATTCCCCCCTCCACTTT
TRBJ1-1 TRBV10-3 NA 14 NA CAISVGRPNTEAFF TGTGCCATCAGTGTGGGCAGACCAAACACTGAAGCTTTCTTT
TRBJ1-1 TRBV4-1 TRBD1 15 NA CASSDYRGGNTEAFF TGCGCCAGCAGCGACTACAGGGGAGGGAACACTGAAGCTTTCTTT
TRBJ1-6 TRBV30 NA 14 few CAWSVGRGNSPLHF TGTGCCTGGAGTGTGGGGCGTGGTAATTCACCCCTCCACTTT
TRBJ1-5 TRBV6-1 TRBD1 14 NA CASRGTGEDQPQHF TGTGCCAGCAGGGGGACAGGGGAGGATCAGCCCCAGCATTTT
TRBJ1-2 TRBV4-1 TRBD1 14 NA CASSPPDLGTGSTF TGCGCCAGCAGCCCCCCAGATCTTGGGACAGGTTCCACCTTC
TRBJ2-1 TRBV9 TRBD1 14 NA CASSAQGAYNEQFF TGTGCCAGCAGCGCCCAGGGGGCCTACAATGAGCAGTTCTTC
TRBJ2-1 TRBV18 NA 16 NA CASSPPVLGDYNEQFF TGTGCCAGCTCACCACCGGTCCTCGGGGACTACAATGAGCAGTTCTTC
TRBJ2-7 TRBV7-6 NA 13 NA CASSGFRTHEQYF TGTGCCAGCAGCGGTTTTCGGACACACGAGCAGTACTTC
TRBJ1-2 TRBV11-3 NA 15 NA CASSSDGGLDYGYTF TGTGCCAGCAGCTCCGACGGGGGGCTGGACTATGGCTACACCTTC
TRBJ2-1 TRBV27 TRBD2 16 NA CASNRGPGGSYNEQFF TGTGCCAGCAACCGCGGACCGGGGGGATCCTACAATGAGCAGTTCTTC
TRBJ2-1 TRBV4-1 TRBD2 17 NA CASSQDSGLAGGNEQFF TGCGCCAGCAGCCAAGATTCCGGACTAGCGGGAGGCAATGAGCAGTTCTTC
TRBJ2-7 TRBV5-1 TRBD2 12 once CASSVLAGEQYF TGCGCCAGCAGCGTACTAGCGGGGGAGCAGTACTTC
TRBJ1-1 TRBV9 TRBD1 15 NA CASSTRTGPSTEAFF TGTGCCAGCAGCACCCGGACAGGCCCGTCGACTGAAGCTTTCTTT
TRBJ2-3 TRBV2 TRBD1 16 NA CASSVGGQGETDTQYF TGTGCCAGCAGTGTCGGCGGACAGGGAGAAACAGATACGCAGTATTTT
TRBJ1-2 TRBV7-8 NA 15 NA CASSLVSATNYGYTF TGTGCCAGCAGCTTAGTTTCAGCGACTAACTATGGCTACACCTTC
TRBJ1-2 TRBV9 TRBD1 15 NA CASSVGRGQGFGYTF TGTGCCAGCAGCGTAGGCCGGGGACAGGGATTTGGCTACACCTTC
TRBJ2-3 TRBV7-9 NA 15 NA CASSLEGLGVDTQYF TGTGCCAGCAGCTTAGAAGGACTCGGCGTTGATACGCAGTATTTT
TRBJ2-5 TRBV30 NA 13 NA CAWSGRGRETQYF TGTGCCTGGAGTGGTAGGGGCAGGGAGACCCAGTACTTC
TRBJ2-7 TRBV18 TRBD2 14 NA CASSPLAGVNEQYF TGTGCCAGCTCACCACTAGCGGGAGTAAACGAGCAGTACTTC
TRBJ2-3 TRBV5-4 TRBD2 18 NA CASSWGLAGGPSTDTQYF TGTGCCAGCAGCTGGGGACTAGCGGGGGGGCCATCCACAGATACGCAGTATTTT
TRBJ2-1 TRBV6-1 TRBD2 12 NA CASPGLVNEQFF TGTGCCAGCCCGGGACTAGTCAATGAGCAGTTCTTC
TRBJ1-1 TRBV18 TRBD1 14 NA CASSPNGGQAEAFF TGTGCCAGCTCACCGAACGGGGGACAGGCTGAAGCTTTCTTT
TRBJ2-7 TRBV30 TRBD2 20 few CAWSVYVGTSGGLNSYEQYF TGTGCCTGGAGTGTATACGTGGGGACTAGCGGGGGGCTAAACTCCTACGAGCAGTACTTC
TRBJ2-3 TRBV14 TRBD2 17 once CASSQDPSGGAADTQYF TGTGCCAGCAGCCAAGATCCTAGCGGGGGGGCCGCAGATACGCAGTATTTT
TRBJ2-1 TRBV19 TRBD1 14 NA CASSTGTYYNEQFF TGTGCCAGTTCGACAGGGACGTACTACAATGAGCAGTTCTTC
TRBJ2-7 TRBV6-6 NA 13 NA CASGSGIGYEQYF TGTGCCAGCGGGTCAGGCATAGGCTACGAGCAGTACTTC
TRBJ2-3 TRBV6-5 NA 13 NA CASSYPGTDTQYF TGTGCCAGCAGTTACCCGGGAACAGATACGCAGTATTTT
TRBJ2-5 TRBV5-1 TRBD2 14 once CARNFGGEQETQYF TGCGCCAGGAATTTTGGGGGGGAACAAGAGACCCAGTACTTC
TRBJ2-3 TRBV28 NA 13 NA CASTTGGTDTQYF TGTGCCAGTACAACGGGGGGCACAGATACGCAGTATTTT
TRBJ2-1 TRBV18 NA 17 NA CASSENHRVGTNNEQFF TGTGCCAGCTCAGAGAACCACAGGGTGGGGACAAACAATGAGCAGTTCTTC
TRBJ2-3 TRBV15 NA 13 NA CATRGGSTDTQYF TGTGCCACCCGCGGCGGAAGCACAGATACGCAGTATTTT
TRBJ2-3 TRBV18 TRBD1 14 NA CASSPGTDTDTQYF TGTGCCAGCTCACCGGGGACAGACACAGATACGCAGTATTTT
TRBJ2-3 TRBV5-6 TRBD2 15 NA CASSLTSGATDTQYF TGTGCCAGCAGCTTGACTAGCGGGGCCACAGATACGCAGTATTTT
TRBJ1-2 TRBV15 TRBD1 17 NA CATSREGRGREDYGYTF TGTGCCACCAGCAGAGAAGGCAGGGGGCGCGAGGACTATGGCTACACCTTC
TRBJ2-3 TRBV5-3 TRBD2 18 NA CARSLRFGRGQGADTQYF TGTGCCAGAAGCCTCCGGTTTGGGAGGGGCCAGGGTGCAGATACGCAGTATTTT
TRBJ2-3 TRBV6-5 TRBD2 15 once CASRPSGSQIDTQYF TGTGCCAGCAGGCCGAGCGGGAGTCAGATAGATACGCAGTATTTT
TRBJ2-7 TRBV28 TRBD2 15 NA CASSPPVGGFYEQYF TGTGCCAGCAGCCCACCCGTCGGGGGGTTCTACGAGCAGTACTTC
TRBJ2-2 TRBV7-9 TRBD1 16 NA CASSYGQGADTGELFF TGTGCCAGCAGCTATGGACAGGGGGCTGACACCGGGGAGCTGTTTTTT
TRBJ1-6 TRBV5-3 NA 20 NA CARSPSLCMSFSSYNSPLHF TGTGCCAGAAGCCCCTCACTTTGTATGAGCTTTAGCTCCTATAATTCACCCCTCCACTTT